Listed here are 22 T cell receptor beta chains from one sample, sequenced in a study of cytomegalovirus exposure and HLA in healthy donors. Sequenced by immunoSEQ multiplex PCR; TCRdb stores in-frame clones only, minus some. The sample holds hundreds of thousands of clones, roughly 85% seen once. Material for sequencing was PBMCs. The receptors shown here come from a woman aged 18-30 years in good health and CMV-seronegative.

The chain joins TRBV2 to TRBJ2-3; TRBD2 aligns across 8 bases. V was clipped by 4 bases and J by 6 bases; unmatched bases: 6. Germline-derived CDR1 and CDR2 are SNHLY and FYNNEI. This CDR3 contains 14 residues. The CDR3 DNA is TGTGCCAGCAGTGTGTCACGGGGGGGGGATACGCAGTATTTT. Encoded protein: CASSVSRGGDTQYF.

This clone was observed a few times. This chain joins TRBV5-1 and TRBJ1-6; 9 positions match TRBD1. Trimming removed 4 bases from V and 9 bases from J; junction bases left unmatched: 8. The germline CDR1 and CDR2 sequences are SGHRS and YFSETQ. CDR3 length: 15 residues. Here the CDR3 DNA reads TGCGCCAGCAGCGCCGCTACAGGGGGCGGTTCACCCCTCCACTTT. Translation gives CASSAATGGGSPLHF. Using reference TRBV5-1 and TRBJ1-6 for the parts outside the CDR3, the full variable domain is KAGVTQTPRYLIKTRGQQVTLSCSPISGHRSVSWYQQTPGQGLQFLFEYFSETQRNKGNFPGRFSGRQFSNSRSEMNVSTLELGDSALYLCASSAATGGGSPLHFGNGTRLTVT.

This rearrangement joins TRBV2 to TRBJ1-4; D possibly corresponds to TRBD1 (6 bases). CDR1 and CDR2 (germline): SNHLY, FYNNEI. CDR3 length: 15 residues. V dropped 3 bases and J dropped 5 bases, with 13 bases sitting between them. The CDR3 DNA is TGTGCCAGCAGTGATGTGGGGCAGGGGAATGAAAAACTGTTTTTT. It yields the protein CASSDVGQGNEKLFF.

V gene TRBV9 combines with J gene TRBJ2-3; D gene uncertain. The germline V gene encodes CDR1 SGDLS and CDR2 YYNGEE. The CDR3 spans 15 residues. Trimming removed 2 bases from V and 1 base from J, with 11 bases in between. Here the CDR3 reads CASSVDWYGTDTQYF. The CDR3 DNA reads as TGTGCCAGCAGCGTCGACTGGTACGGCACAGATACGCAGTATTTT.

This chain uses TRBV5-1 with TRBJ2-7; 8 bases fit TRBD1. The germline V gene encodes CDR1 SGHRS and CDR2 YFSETQ. This CDR3 comprises 12 residues. V shed 4 bases and J 6 bases; nucleotides not matched to a gene: 3. The CDR3 coding sequence is TGCGCCAGCAGCATTACAGGGGGCGAGCAGTACTTC. It codes for CASSITGGEQYF.

The rearrangement uses TRBV14 and TRBJ1-4, with D unclear. V lost 4 bases to trimming and J lost 4 bases, with 7 bases between them. This CDR3 is 13 amino acids long. CDR1 and CDR2 (germline): SGHDN, FVKESK. The CDR3 spells CASSPSGNEKLFF. In nucleotides, the CDR3 is TGTGCCAGCAGCCCTTCGGGTAATGAAAAACTGTTTTTT. Combining the CDR3 with reference TRBV14 and TRBJ1-4 gives the whole variable domain EAGVTQFPSHSVIEKGQTVTLRCDPISGHDNLYWYRRVMGKEIKFLLHFVKESKQDESGMPNNRFLAERTGGTYSTLKVQPAELEDSGVYFCASSPSGNEKLFFGSGTQLSVL.

The chain joins TRBV30 to TRBJ1-2; the D gene is possibly TRBD1 (6 bases). This CDR3 is 15 amino acids long. The V gene's germline CDR1 is GTSNPN and CDR2 SVGIG (reference sequence). V lost 1 base and J 4 bases, leaving 16 bases between the germline ends. CDR3 sequence reads: CAWSDDRPGVYGYTF. The CDR3 bases are TGTGCCTGGAGTGATGACAGGCCAGGGGTCTATGGCTACACCTTC. The variable domain in full, completed from reference TRBV30 and TRBJ1-2, reads SQTIHQWPATLVQPVGSPLSLECTVEGTSNPNLYWYRQAAGRGLQLLFYSVGIGQISSEVPQNLSASRPQDRQFILSSKKLLLSDSGFYLCAWSDDRPGVYGYTFGSGTRLTVV.

V usage is TRBV27 and J usage is TRBJ2-1; 7 positions match TRBD1. CDR3 size: 13 residues. The trim removed 8 bases at V and 7 bases at J, leaving 8 bases unmatched. Germline V gene lookup returns CDR1 MNHEY and CDR2 SMNVEV (reference sequence). The CDR3 nucleotides read TGTGCCAGCCAGAGGGGGCCTCTTAATGAGCAGTTCTTC. Amino acid sequence: CASQRGPLNEQFF.

This clone occurred a few times. V and J are TRBV9 and TRBJ2-5, with TRBD2 matching 8 bases. V was clipped by 3 bases and J by 4 bases; unmatched bases: 2. CDR3 size: 13 residues. Germline V gene lookup returns CDR1 SGDLS and CDR2 YYNGEE. This chain's CDR3 is CASSAGGAETQYF. CDR3 nucleotide sequence: TGTGCCAGCAGCGCGGGGGGGGCAGAGACCCAGTACTTC.

The sample holds one count of this clone. The gene calls are TRBV5-1 and TRBJ1-2; D is ambiguous. The CDR3 has 12 amino acids. Per germline, CDR1 SGHRS and CDR2 YFSETQ. Trimming left V 2 bases short and J 7 bases short, with 9 bases between. The CDR3 region has the DNA TGCGCCAGCAGCTTTTCGGGGAGTGGCTACACCTTC. As protein: CASSFSGSGYTF.

This chain uses TRBV9 with TRBJ2-3; TRBD2 agrees at 8 bases. Germline trimming cut 3 bases from V and 0 bases from J; bases unmatched to any gene: 3. This CDR3 spans 15 amino acids. The germline V gene has CDR1 SGDLS and CDR2 YYNGEE. The CDR3 nucleotides are TGTGCCAGCAGCGCTCGGACTAGCAGCACAGATACGCAGTATTTT. This encodes CASSARTSSTDTQYF.

This rearrangement joins TRBV27 to TRBJ1-4, with 10 bases identical to TRBD1. The germline gives CDR1 MNHEY, CDR2 SMNVEV (reference sequence). V lost 5 bases, J lost 7 bases, and 13 bases stayed unmatched. The CDR3 contains 17 residues. DNA for the CDR3: TGTGCCAGCAGTCACCTTCAGACAGGGGGCGTAGGTGAAAAACTGTTTTTT. Translated, it gives CASSHLQTGGVGEKLFF.

This clone turned up a few times. This sequence joins TRBV27 and TRBJ2-7; 8 nucleotides align to TRBD1. V trimming: 5 bases; J trimming: 6 bases; junction bases outside the gene matches: 6. The germline CDR1 and CDR2 sequences are MNHEY and SMNVEV (reference sequence). This CDR3 comprises 13 residues. The DNA of the CDR3 is TGTGCCAGCAGTGACAGGGGCGCCCTCGAGCAGTACTTC. Its translation: CASSDRGALEQYF.

The chain couples TRBV28 to TRBJ1-2; 8 bases are shared with TRBD1. The V gene's germline CDR1 is MDHEN and CDR2 SYDVKM. After removal of 3 bases from V and 4 bases from J, the junction contained 4 bases not matched to a gene. This CDR3 contains 14 residues. CDR3 coding DNA: TGTGCCAGCAGTTTCCCGGACAGGGTCTATGGCTACACCTTC. Its protein is CASSFPDRVYGYTF.

This chain connects TRBV29-1 to TRBJ2-1, with a possible D match to TRBD1 (6 bases). V dropped 1 base and J dropped 4 bases, with 11 bases sitting between them. This CDR3 comprises 14 residues. Germline CDR1 SQVTM, CDR2 ANQGSEA. CDR3 protein: CSVEGDNNYNEQFF. The CDR3 DNA is TGCAGCGTTGAAGGGGACAATAATTACAATGAGCAGTTCTTC.

This chain connects TRBV2 to TRBJ2-7, with 9 bases fitting TRBD1. Germline V gene sequence: CDR1 SNHLY, CDR2 FYNNEI. With 3 bases clipped from V and 4 bases from J, the junction kept 7 bases outside the gene matches. The CDR3 runs 15 residues. CDR3 loop: CASSDRSTGGYEQYF. DNA of the CDR3: TGTGCCAGCAGTGATAGGTCGACAGGGGGGTACGAGCAGTACTTC.

V usage is TRBV6-4 and J usage is TRBJ2-1, with 9 nucleotides matching TRBD2. Germline trimming cut 6 bases from V and 2 bases from J; bases unmatched to any gene: 2. Germline V gene data show CDR1 as MRHNA and CDR2 as SNTAGT. The CDR3 totals 14 residues. The CDR3 reads CASRRLAAYNEQFF. In DNA, the CDR3 is TGTGCCAGCAGGAGACTAGCGGCCTACAATGAGCAGTTCTTC.

CDR3: CASSLKDRPFSYNEQFF. In nucleotides, the CDR3 is TGTGCCAGCAGCTTGAAGGACAGGCCCTTCTCCTACAATGAGCAGTTCTTC. The chain has TRBV5-4 and TRBJ2-1; 7 bases are a match to TRBD1. V lost 1 base, J lost 0 bases, and 7 bases stayed unmatched. The CDR3 runs to 17 residues. Germline CDR1 and CDR2: SGHNT and YYREEE (reference sequence).

The chain recombines TRBV19 with TRBJ2-3; D gene ambiguous. The V end was cut by 5 bases, the J end by 1 base, with 13 bases between. The CDR3 is made up of 15 amino acids. The germline V gene encodes CDR1 LNHDA and CDR2 SQIVND (reference sequence). The CDR3 region has the DNA TGTGCCAGTAGTCCGTCCACTCGCCGCACAGATACGCAGTATTTT. Its translation is CASSPSTRRTDTQYF.

The chain has TRBV5-6 and TRBJ2-3; perhaps TRBD2 as D (7 bases). This CDR3 region has 15 residues. Between the trimmed V and J ends, which lost 4 bases and 3 bases, there was a span of 15 bases. Germline V gene lookup returns CDR1 SGHDT and CDR2 YYEEEE. The CDR3 DNA sequence: TGTGCCAGCAGCCCCCTCGGGGGGCGGACAGATACGCAGTATTTT. It codes for CASSPLGGRTDTQYF.

The rearrangement joins TRBV19 to TRBJ1-5; TRBD1 matches at 9 bases. Germline CDR1 LNHDA, CDR2 SQIVND (reference sequence). The trim removed 0 bases at V and 6 bases at J, leaving 3 bases unmatched. The CDR3 has 15 amino acids. DNA for the CDR3: TGTGCCAGTAGTATAGAGGGACAGGGTGTTCAGCCCCAGCATTTT. Encoded protein: CASSIEGQGVQPQHF.

The chain uses TRBV4-1 and TRBJ2-3, with D possibly being TRBD1 (5 bases). This CDR3 is 16 amino acids long. The germline gives CDR1 MGHRA, CDR2 YSYEKL. With 0 bases removed from V and 2 bases from J, the gap between germline ends came to 12 bases. CDR3 protein: CASSQEGGRATDTQYF. The CDR3 DNA sequence: TGCGCCAGCAGCCAAGAAGGCGGCAGGGCCACAGATACGCAGTATTTT.